Sequencing of this T cell receptor beta chain was carried out in a study of blood T cell repertoires in COVID-19. The table came from immunoSEQ multiplex PCR; TCRdb's copy has only in-frame clones and leaves some out. Of about 430,000 clones listed, around nine tenths are singletons. Germline V CDR1 and CDR2: KGHDR, SFDVKD. Trimming cost V 4 bases and J 4 bases, with 13 bases left between them. The CDR3 covers 15 residues. Seattle enrolled patients during active infection and tracked them longitudinally. This clonotype originated in a man in his late teens or twenties with COVID-19, enrolled during active disease. V gene TRBV24-1 combines with J gene TRBJ1-5, with D tentatively TRBD1 (5 bases). Specimen: peripheral blood. The CDR3: CATSEGGRGNQPQHF. As DNA, the CDR3 is TGTGCCACCAGTGAGGGTGGGCGGGGGAATCAGCCCCAGCATTTT.